These T cell receptor beta chains were read from a single sample in a study of shared clonotypes between healthy human individuals. Using immunoSEQ multiplex PCR, the repertoire was profiled, and TCRdb retains in-frame clones only, with some absent. Among 850,000 to 1,200,000 clones, about three quarters were seen once, and the ten largest hold about 1.5%. Sequenced sample: memory CD4+ T cells sorted from blood. Source of these receptors: a man between 18 and 29 years old in good health. Each CDR3 is given with its conserved first and last residue. The D gene is left open where the match is weak. Not all rows give a size; the values are once, few, many and, for expanded clones, a class.

j_gene: TRBJ1-6
d_gene: .
v_gene: TRBV5-1
len: 22
abundance: .
CDR3aa: CASLLPQEQPFSFRSYNSPLHF
CDR3nt: TGCGCCAGTCTACTACCTCAGGAGCAGCCTTTTTCCTTTCGCTCCTATAATTCACCCCTCCACTTT

j_gene: TRBJ1-1
d_gene: .
v_gene: TRBV11-2
len: 12
abundance: .
CDR3aa: CASSLRGTEAFF
CDR3nt: TGTGCCAGCAGCCTCCGGGGGACTGAAGCTTTCTTT

j_gene: TRBJ2-4
d_gene: .
v_gene: TRBV6-8
len: 12
abundance: many
CDR3aa: CASNPGGGIQYF
CDR3nt: TGTGCCAGCAACCCTGGAGGAGGCATTCAGTACTTC

j_gene: TRBJ2-5
d_gene: TRBD2
v_gene: TRBV7-9
len: 18
abundance: .
CDR3aa: CASSWGTSGRASRETQYF
CDR3nt: TGTGCCAGCAGCTGGGGGACTAGCGGGAGGGCGAGTCGAGAGACCCAGTACTTC

j_gene: TRBJ1-1
d_gene: .
v_gene: TRBV5-1
len: 15
abundance: .
CDR3aa: CASSLVGRMNTEAFF
CDR3nt: TGCGCCAGCAGCTTGGTTGGCAGAATGAACACTGAAGCTTTCTTT

j_gene: TRBJ2-7
d_gene: TRBD1
v_gene: TRBV6-4
len: 14
abundance: .
CDR3aa: CASKVRDSPYEQYF
CDR3nt: TGTGCCAGCAAAGTTAGGGACAGCCCCTACGAGCAGTACTTC

j_gene: TRBJ2-7
d_gene: TRBD2
v_gene: TRBV4-1
len: 16
abundance: .
CDR3aa: CASSQDGLAGEDEQYF
CDR3nt: TGCGCCAGCAGCCAAGACGGACTAGCGGGAGAGGACGAGCAGTACTTC

j_gene: TRBJ2-2
d_gene: TRBD2
v_gene: TRBV5-1
len: 16
abundance: .
CDR3aa: CASSPGLAVNTGELFF
CDR3nt: TGCGCCAGCAGCCCTGGACTAGCGGTGAACACCGGGGAGCTGTTTTTT

j_gene: TRBJ2-5
d_gene: .
v_gene: TRBV25-1
len: 15
abundance: .
CDR3aa: CASSESGPVQETQYF
CDR3nt: TGTGCCAGCAGTGAATCGGGGCCAGTCCAAGAGACCCAGTACTTC

j_gene: TRBJ2-3
d_gene: .
v_gene: TRBV7-8
len: 18
abundance: few
CDR3aa: CASSLVSGLYLNTDTQYF
CDR3nt: TGTGCCAGCAGCTTAGTTTCGGGCTTGTACCTAAACACAGATACGCAGTATTTT

j_gene: TRBJ2-1
d_gene: TRBD2
v_gene: TRBV5-1
len: 13
abundance: .
CDR3aa: CASSFSGKGEQFF
CDR3nt: TGCGCCAGCAGCTTTAGCGGGAAGGGTGAGCAGTTCTTC

j_gene: TRBJ1-6
d_gene: TRBD1
v_gene: TRBV7-2
len: 17
abundance: .
CDR3aa: CASSLGPGTVYNSPLHF
CDR3nt: TGTGCCAGCAGCTTAGGGCCCGGGACAGTCTATAATTCACCCCTCCACTTT

j_gene: TRBJ2-1
d_gene: TRBD2
v_gene: TRBV4-1
len: 16
abundance: few
CDR3aa: CASSQQRTSGWNEQFF
CDR3nt: TGCGCCAGCAGCCAACAGAGGACTAGCGGGTGGAATGAGCAGTTCTTC

j_gene: TRBJ2-1
d_gene: TRBD2
v_gene: TRBV7-2
len: 15
abundance: .
CDR3aa: CASFTGGGFYNEQFF
CDR3nt: TGTGCCAGCTTCACGGGCGGGGGTTTCTACAATGAGCAGTTCTTC

j_gene: TRBJ2-1
d_gene: .
v_gene: TRBV28
len: 11
abundance: .
CDR3aa: CASTDRNEQFF
CDR3nt: TGTGCCAGCACTGACAGAAATGAGCAGTTCTTC

j_gene: TRBJ1-1
d_gene: .
v_gene: TRBV2
len: 15
abundance: .
CDR3aa: CASSEQSSLNTEAFF
CDR3nt: TGTGCCAGCAGTGAACAGTCATCACTGAACACTGAAGCTTTCTTT

j_gene: TRBJ2-3
d_gene: .
v_gene: TRBV7-9
len: 16
abundance: once
CDR3aa: CASSNLASSHTDTQYF
CDR3nt: TGTGCCAGCAGCAACCTAGCCTCCTCCCACACAGATACGCAGTATTTT